These 20 T cell receptor beta chains share one sample of origin, sequenced in a study of technical replicates of blood from a few donors. Repertoires were generated with immunoSEQ multiplex PCR, while TCRdb's copy carries only in-frame clones and drops some. The sample has tens of thousands of clones; 90% to 95% are singletons. The sample consisted of T cells isolated from PBMCs. These receptor sequences come from a human donor in good health.

The V call is TRBV6-1, the J call TRBJ2-2; 8 bases are a match to TRBD2. Germline CDR1 is MNHNS and CDR2 is SASEGT. The junction had 6 bases not matched to a gene; V was cut back by 7 bases and J by 2 bases. This CDR3 is 15 amino acids long. The CDR3 region is CASTSGTRNTGELFF. Here the CDR3 DNA reads TGTGCCAGCACATCCGGGACTAGAAACACCGGGGAGCTGTTTTTT.

V and J are TRBV5-4 and TRBJ1-2; perhaps TRBD1 as D (6 bases). The CDR3 consists of 13 residues. CDR1 is SGHNT and CDR2 is YYREEE in the germline V gene (reference sequence). Trimming removed 2 bases from V and 7 bases from J, with 12 bases in between. In DNA, the CDR3 is TGTGCCAGCAGCTTCATTCAGGGGACTGGCTACACCTTC. This codes for CASSFIQGTGYTF.

The chain uses TRBV5-1 and TRBJ2-1, with 8 bases fitting TRBD2. CDR1 is SGHRS and CDR2 is YFSETQ in the germline V gene. The CDR3 runs 16 residues. V lost 3 bases, J lost 4 bases, and 9 bases stayed unmatched. CDR3 sequence (DNA): TGCGCCAGCAGCTACCAGACTAGCGCGACTTACAATGAGCAGTTCTTC. Residues: CASSYQTSATYNEQFF.

This chain connects TRBV9 to TRBJ1-2, with D possibly being TRBD1 (6 bases). The CDR3 is 15 residues long. Germline V gives CDR1 SGDLS, CDR2 YYNGEE. Trimming removed 4 bases at V and 5 bases at J, with 18 bases between. The CDR3: CASSLSPQGPYGYTF. CDR3 DNA sequence: TGTGCCAGCAGCTTAAGCCCCCAGGGGCCTTATGGCTACACCTTC.

The genes are TRBV13 and TRBJ1-6, with TRBD1 matching 7 bases. The CDR3 has 15 residues. V lost 5 bases to trimming and J lost 9 bases; unmatched junction nucleotides: 10. The germline CDR1 and CDR2 sequences are PRHDT and FYEKMQ (reference sequence). The CDR3 DNA reads TGTGCCAGCAGCCAGACAGGGCGCATCGGTTCACCCCTCCACTTT. This codes for CASSQTGRIGSPLHF.

V gene TRBV28 combines with J gene TRBJ2-7, with D possibly TRBD2 on 5 matching bases. The CDR3 runs to 14 residues. Trimming removed 2 bases at V and 5 bases at J, with 13 bases between. CDR1 is MDHEN, CDR2 SYDVKM, per germline. The CDR3 reads CASSLRGRYHEQYF. Here the CDR3 DNA reads TGTGCCAGCAGTTTACGGGGAAGGTACCACGAGCAGTACTTC. The full variable domain, with the rest looked up from reference TRBV28 and TRBJ2-7, is DVKVTQSSRYLVKRTGEKVFLECVQDMDHENMFWYRQDPGLGLRLIYFSYDVKMKEKGDIPEGYSVSREKKERFSLILESASTNQTSMYLCASSLRGRYHEQYFGPGTRLTVT.

This chain connects TRBV25-1 to TRBJ2-5; no definite D call. CDR1 is MGHDK and CDR2 is SYGVNS in the germline V gene. The CDR3 has 11 amino acids. Trimming shortened V by 5 bases and J by 5 bases, and 6 bases separated the two germline ends. The CDR3 DNA follows: TGTGCCAGCAGTTTTCGGGAGACCCAGTACTTC. Its translation is CASSFRETQYF.

This chain joins TRBV4-1 and TRBJ2-3, with D hard to call. Germline CDR1 and CDR2: MGHRA and YSYEKL. Trimming removed 1 base at V and 8 bases at J, with 4 bases between. The CDR3 consists of 11 residues. CDR3 loop: CASSQVGTQYF. CDR3 in DNA: TGCGCCAGCAGCCAAGTCGGTACGCAGTATTTT.

The V and J genes are TRBV4-1 and TRBJ2-3; 13 nucleotides align to TRBD2. Per the germline V gene, CDR1 is MGHRA and CDR2 is YSYEKL. The CDR3 is made up of 15 amino acids. The J segment lost 3 bases and the V segment lost 4 bases, leaving 1 base of the junction unmatched. CDR3 in amino acids: CASSRGLAGTDTQYF. The DNA of the CDR3 is TGCGCCAGCAGCCGGGGACTAGCGGGGACAGATACGCAGTATTTT.

The V gene is TRBV29-1, the J gene TRBJ2-5; no clear D. Germline V gene sequence: CDR1 SQVTM, CDR2 ANQGSEA. Trimming shortened V by 6 bases and J by 7 bases, and 9 bases separated the two germline ends. This CDR3 is built from 10 residues. CDR3 nucleotides: TGCAGCGTGGAGTTTGGGACCCAGTACTTC. This translates into CSVEFGTQYF.

The chain uses TRBV2 and TRBJ2-2, with D possibly TRBD2 on 6 matching bases. CDR1 and CDR2 (germline): SNHLY, FYNNEI. Trimming took off 3 bases at V and 0 bases at J, with 8 bases between the two ends. The length of the CDR3 is 15 residues. The CDR3 loop is CASSDRGTNTGELFF. DNA of the CDR3: TGTGCCAGCAGTGACCGGGGGACGAACACCGGGGAGCTGTTTTTT.

This sequence joins TRBV4-1 and TRBJ1-2; D possibly corresponds to TRBD1 (6 bases). Looked up from germline, CDR1 is MGHRA and CDR2 is YSYEKL. V was trimmed by 4 bases and J by 0 bases, leaving 15 bases between them. The CDR3 is 16 residues long. The CDR3 reads CASSLGRTAANYGYTF. CDR3 nucleotide sequence: TGCGCCAGCAGCCTTGGGCGGACAGCAGCTAACTATGGCTACACCTTC.

The CDR3 here is CASSLPQGSPTDTQYF. As DNA, the CDR3 is TGTGCCAGCAGTTTACCACAGGGGAGTCCCACAGATACGCAGTATTTT. The V and J genes are TRBV28 and TRBJ2-3, with 7 bases that match TRBD1. CDR3 length: 16 amino acids. The germline CDR1 and CDR2 sequences are MDHEN and SYDVKM. Trimming cost V 2 bases and J 2 bases; bases outside gene matches: 7.

This sequence joins TRBV11-2 and TRBJ2-2, with 8 bases matching TRBD2. From germline, CDR1 is SGHAT and CDR2 FQNNGV. J lost 0 bases, V lost 3 bases, and 12 bases had no gene match. The CDR3 is made up of 19 amino acids. The DNA for the CDR3 is TGTGCCAGCAGCTTCGATCTGGGCGGGGGGATCCCGAACACCGGGGAGCTGTTTTTT. Its translation: CASSFDLGGGIPNTGELFF.

This chain uses TRBV6-1 with TRBJ2-5; D is ambiguous. Germline loops: CDR1 MNHNS, CDR2 SASEGT. Trimming took off 4 bases at V and 0 bases at J, with 6 bases between the two ends. This CDR3 has 13 amino acids. The CDR3 reads CASSVRYQETQYF. CDR3 DNA sequence: TGTGCCAGCAGTGTACGGTACCAAGAGACCCAGTACTTC.

V usage is TRBV9 and J usage is TRBJ2-7; 9 bases align to TRBD1. The CDR3 consists of 18 residues. Germline V CDR1 and CDR2: SGDLS, YYNGEE. Trimming took 0 bases from V and 0 from J; bases not matched to a gene: 10. The CDR3 DNA follows: TGTGCCAGCAGCGTAGGTATGATTGGACAGGGGTCCTCCTACGAGCAGTACTTC. It translates to CASSVGMIGQGSSYEQYF. Full variable domain (missing parts from reference TRBV9 and TRBJ2-7): DSGVTQTPKHLITATGQRVTLRCSPRSGDLSVYWYQQSLDQGLQFLIQYYNGEERAKGNILERFSAQQFPDLHSELNLSSLELGDSALYFCASSVGMIGQGSSYEQYFGPGTRLTVT.

In its sample, this clone was seen once. The J gene is TRBJ2-2, the V gene TRBV5-1; D call uncertain. This CDR3 has 14 amino acids. The ends were cut back, 0 bases at V and 2 bases at J, with 5 bases in the middle. Germline V gene sequence: CDR1 SGHRS, CDR2 YFSETQ. The CDR3 DNA sequence: TGCGCCAGCAGCTTGGCCCAAAACACCGGGGAGCTGTTTTTT. Protein product: CASSLAQNTGELFF.

The chain recombines TRBV19 with TRBJ1-5; a weak D match, TRBD1 (6 bases). V gave up 7 bases and J gave up 3 bases, with 13 bases separating them. This CDR3 is 14 amino acids long. CDR1 and CDR2 from the germline V gene are LNHDA and SQIVND (reference sequence). The CDR3 region has the DNA TGTGCCAGTACCCAAGGGGGAAACAATCAGCCCCAGCATTTT. Its translation: CASTQGGNNQPQHF.

This chain links TRBV11-3 with TRBJ2-3; 13 nucleotides align to TRBD2. Germline loops: CDR1 SGHNT, CDR2 YENEEA. V was clipped by 4 bases and J by 7 bases; unmatched bases: 5. The CDR3 extends over 15 amino acids. The DNA of the CDR3 is TGTGCCAGCAGCTCCGGGACTAGCGGGGTGTATACGCAGTATTTT. Encoded protein: CASSSGTSGVYTQYF. Using reference TRBV11-3 and TRBJ2-3 for the parts outside the CDR3, the full variable domain is EAGVVQSPRYKIIEKKQPVAFWCNPISGHNTLYWYLQNLGQGPELLIRYENEEAVDDSQLPKDRFSAERLKGVDSTLKIQPAELGDSAVYLCASSSGTSGVYTQYFGPGTRLTVL.

In its sample, this clone was seen once. The chain links TRBV9 to TRBJ2-3; TRBD1 aligns across 8 bases. Germline assignment: CDR1 SGDLS and CDR2 YYNGEE. This CDR3 comprises 15 residues. J was trimmed by 3 bases and V by 2 bases; bases with no gene match: 5. CDR3 residues: CASSVRTGKTDTQYF. The CDR3 DNA reads TGTGCCAGCAGCGTTCGGACAGGGAAGACAGATACGCAGTATTTT.